The clone carrying this TCR beta chain was detected only a few times. Its antigen is unknown. cDNA was made from 500 ng RNA using alpha and beta constant primers. Alpha and beta chain libraries were made separately by chain-specific third strand synthesis with multiplexing indices. One primer pair amplified all rearrangements per chain; each cDNA got molecular barcodes. The library got P5 and P7 elements plus a second index, then an approximately 24-cycle PCR. TCRdb re-analysed the 5' RACE reads in MiXCR, keeping a single row per CDR3 protein. The table includes 10,000 or so distinct CDR3 sequences, around 8% detected once. Germline V CDR1 and CDR2: SGHVS, FQNEAQ. CDR3 length: 14 amino acids. Trimming took 8 bases from V and 1 from J, leaving 15 bases between them. The data originate from a study of HIV-infected patients and healthy controls. The repertoire came from unfractionated whole blood and reflected all unsorted peripheral T cells.

Findings and caveats of the study: HIV-associated CDR3 frequencies dropped significantly during therapy; CMV-associated ones, mostly rising, changed nonsignificantly. HIV-infected repertoires had significantly higher mean Gini indices than controls, possibly reflecting oligoclonality.

This receptor was identified in an adult in good health. The specimen was blood. This sequence joins TRBV7-8 and TRBJ2-7; D not resolved. The CDR3: CASCLGAGSYEQYF. The CDR3 region has the DNA TGTGCCAGCTGCCTCGGAGCCGGGTCCTACGAGCAGTACTTC.